This T cell receptor (beta chain) comes out of a study of CD8+ T cells in alopecia areata. Study details: In an open-label trial, patients got 5 to 10 mg tofacitinib twice daily.

Treatment meaning: oral pan-JAK inhibitor, 5-10 mg twice daily. Researchers picked out CD4+ and CD8+ T cells from PBMCs by sorting. Study outcomes and limitations: Higher clonality than in normal scalp was seen in lesional scalp, especially alopecia totalis/universalis. Resident alphabeta T cells of normal skin are also sequenced in scalp samples.

Germline lookup yields CDR1 SNHLY and CDR2 FYNNEI. The CDR3 runs 13 residues. The ends were cut back, 6 bases at V and 2 bases at J, with 10 bases in the middle. Extraction of RNA preceded its reverse transcription into cDNA, which served as the sequencing template. The assay was immunoSEQ multiplex PCR, and TCRdb's table has in-frame clones only and misses some. There are 200,000 or so clones in the sample; 55% to 75% occur only once, and 4.5% to 6% lies in the top ten. Of note for this clone: Its antigen is not identified. This same CDR3 is encoded by further DNA sequences in the sample.

The TCR was taken from a human donor with alopecia areata. Here the sequenced sample was CD4+ T cells sorted from blood, taken at week 24, from a patient treated with tofacitinib. This chain uses TRBV2 with TRBJ1-1, with a tentative D call TRBD1 (6 bases). The CDR3 is CASSLQGNTEAFF. The CDR3, as DNA: TGTGCCAGCAGCCTACAGGGCAACACTGAAGCTTTCTTT.